A selection of T cell receptor beta chains follows, all from one sample in a study of blood T cell repertoires in COVID-19. Sequencing used immunoSEQ multiplex PCR; TCRdb keeps in-frame clones, though not all of them. The sample consists of more than 300,000 clones, about 91% of them appearing once. Sequenced material: peripheral blood. Receptors were obtained from a woman under 40 with COVID-19, enrolled during active disease. Both conserved end residues are part of each CDR3. Fields, in order: V gene, J gene, clone size, D gene, CDR3 protein, CDR3 DNA. The D gene is left open where the match is weak. Clone size appears in some rows only: once, few, many, or a class for an expanded clone.

V: TRBV6-5; J: TRBJ1-1; size: few; D: .; CDR3: CASSPGTEAFF; DNA: TGTGCCAGCAGTCCGGGGACTGAAGCTTTCTTT
V: TRBV5-4; J: TRBJ1-1; size: .; D: TRBD1; CDR3: CASSRRTGDNTEAFF; DNA: TGTGCCAGCAGCCGACGGACAGGGGATAACACTGAAGCTTTCTTT
V: TRBV5-1; J: TRBJ1-5; size: .; D: .; CDR3: CASSLDPQGPQHF; DNA: TGCGCCAGCAGCTTGGATCCACAGGGGCCCCAGCATTTT
V: TRBV7-9; J: TRBJ1-1; size: .; D: .; CDR3: CASSLGEVPEAFF; DNA: TGTGCCAGCAGCTTAGGCGAGGTACCCGAAGCTTTCTTT
V: TRBV14; J: TRBJ1-6; size: .; D: .; CDR3: CASSPTNRVLKSPLHF; DNA: TGTGCCAGCAGCCCAACGAACAGGGTCCTTAAGTCACCCCTCCACTTT
V: TRBV7-8; J: TRBJ1-1; size: .; D: .; CDR3: CASRVYGGNTEAFF; DNA: TGTGCCAGCAGGGTATACGGGGGGAACACTGAAGCTTTCTTT
V: TRBV5-1; J: TRBJ1-2; size: .; D: .; CDR3: CASSLGYRDGYTF; DNA: TGCGCCAGCAGCTTGGGCTACAGGGATGGCTACACCTTC
V: TRBV15; J: TRBJ1-5; size: .; D: TRBD1; CDR3: CATSEDRGLVYQPQHF; DNA: TGTGCCACCAGCGAGGACAGGGGGCTCGTGTATCAGCCCCAGCATTTT
V: TRBV27; J: TRBJ1-2; size: .; D: .; CDR3: CASSFPGGGYTF; DNA: TGTGCCAGCAGTTTCCCGGGGGGTGGCTACACCTTC
V: TRBV1; J: TRBJ2-5; size: .; D: .; CDR3: CTSSQGGDSPREETQYF; DNA: TGCACCAGCAGCCAAGGGGGGGACTCTCCGCGGGAGGAGACCCAGTACTTC
V: TRBV4-2; J: TRBJ2-7; size: once; D: TRBD1; CDR3: CASSQEDRGYEQYF; DNA: TGTGCCAGCAGCCAGGAAGACAGGGGCTACGAGCAGTACTTC
V: TRBV4-2; J: TRBJ1-3; size: .; D: .; CDR3: CASSQVGPDSGNTIYF; DNA: TGTGCCAGCAGCCAAGTGGGCCCCGACTCTGGAAACACCATATATTTT